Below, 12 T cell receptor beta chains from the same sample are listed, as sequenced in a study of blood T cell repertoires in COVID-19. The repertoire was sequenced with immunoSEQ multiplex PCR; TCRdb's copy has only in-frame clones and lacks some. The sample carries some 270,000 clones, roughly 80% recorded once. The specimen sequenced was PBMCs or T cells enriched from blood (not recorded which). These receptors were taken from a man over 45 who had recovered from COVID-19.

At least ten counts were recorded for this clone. The DNA for the CDR3 is TGTGCCAGCAGCGTCGAGCCGGGACAGGGGTATGGCTACACCTTC. Translation: CASSVEPGQGYGYTF. The chain links TRBV9 to TRBJ1-2, with 10 positions matching TRBD1. The germline CDR1 and CDR2 sequences are SGDLS and YYNGEE. This CDR3 comprises 15 residues. V lost 2 bases and J lost 5; bases outside the gene matches: 6.

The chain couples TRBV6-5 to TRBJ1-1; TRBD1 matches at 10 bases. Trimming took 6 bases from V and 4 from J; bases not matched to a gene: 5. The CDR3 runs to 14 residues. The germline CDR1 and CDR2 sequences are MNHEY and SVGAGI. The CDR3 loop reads CASSKTGGVTEAFF. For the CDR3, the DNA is TGTGCCAGCAGCAAGACAGGGGGCGTCACTGAAGCTTTCTTT.

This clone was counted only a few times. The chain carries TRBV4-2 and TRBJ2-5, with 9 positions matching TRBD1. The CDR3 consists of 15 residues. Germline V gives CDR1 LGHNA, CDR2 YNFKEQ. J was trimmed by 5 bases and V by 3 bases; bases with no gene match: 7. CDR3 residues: CASSQDSDRGETQYF. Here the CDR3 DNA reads TGTGCCAGCAGCCAGGACTCGGACAGGGGTGAGACCCAGTACTTC.

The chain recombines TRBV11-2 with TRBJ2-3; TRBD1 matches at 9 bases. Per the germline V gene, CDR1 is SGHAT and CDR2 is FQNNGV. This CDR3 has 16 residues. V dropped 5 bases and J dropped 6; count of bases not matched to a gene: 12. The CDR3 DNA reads TGTGCCAGCAGCCTACGACGACAGGGGGTAGTTGATACGCAGTATTTT. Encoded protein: CASSLRRQGVVDTQYF. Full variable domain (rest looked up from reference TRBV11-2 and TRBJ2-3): EAGVAQSPRYKIIEKRQSVAFWCNPISGHATLYWYQQILGQGPKLLIQFQNNGVVDDSQLPKDRFSAERLKGVDSTLKIQPAKLEDSAVYLCASSLRRQGVVDTQYFGPGTRLTVL.

The CDR3 DNA follows: TGTGCCAGTCGGACTAGCGGGAGATTAAACATTCAGTACTTC. It translates to CASRTSGRLNIQYF. The J gene is TRBJ2-4, the V gene TRBV19; 13 bases map to TRBD2. V gave up 8 bases and J gave up 6 bases; unmatched junction bases: 4. Germline V lookup: CDR1 LNHDA, CDR2 SQIVND (reference sequence). CDR3 size: 14 residues.

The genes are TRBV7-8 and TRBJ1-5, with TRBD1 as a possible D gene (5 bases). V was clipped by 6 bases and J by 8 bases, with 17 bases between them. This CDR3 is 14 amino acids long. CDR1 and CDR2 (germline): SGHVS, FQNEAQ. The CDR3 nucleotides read TGTGCCAGCAGTTGGACGGGGGGTGGGGAGCCCCAGCATTTT. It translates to CASSWTGGGEPQHF.

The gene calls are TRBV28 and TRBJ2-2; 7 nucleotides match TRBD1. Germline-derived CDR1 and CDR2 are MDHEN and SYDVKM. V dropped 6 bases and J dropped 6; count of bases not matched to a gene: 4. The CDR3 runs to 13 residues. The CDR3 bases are TGTGCCAGCAGCCGAGGGGGCCCCGGGGAGCTGTTTTTT. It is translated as CASSRGGPGELFF. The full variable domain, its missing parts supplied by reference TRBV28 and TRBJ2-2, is DVKVTQSSRYLVKRTGEKVFLECVQDMDHENMFWYRQDPGLGLRLIYFSYDVKMKEKGDIPEGYSVSREKKERFSLILESASTNQTSMYLCASSRGGPGELFFGEGSRLTVL.

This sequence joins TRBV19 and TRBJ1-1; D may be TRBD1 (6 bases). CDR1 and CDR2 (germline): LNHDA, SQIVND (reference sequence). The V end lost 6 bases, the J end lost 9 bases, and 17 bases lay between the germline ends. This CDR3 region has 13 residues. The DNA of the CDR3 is TGTGCCAGTAGCTTCGATACAGGGAGACAAGCTTTCTTT. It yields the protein CASSFDTGRQAFF.

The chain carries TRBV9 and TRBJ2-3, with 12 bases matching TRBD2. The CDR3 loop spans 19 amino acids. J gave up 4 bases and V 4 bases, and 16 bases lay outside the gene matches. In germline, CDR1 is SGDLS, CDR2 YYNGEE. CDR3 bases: TGTGCCAGCAGCTCACACCGACTAGCGGGGGTGAGGGGCCCAGATACGCAGTATTTT. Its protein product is CASSSHRLAGVRGPDTQYF.

As DNA, the CDR3 is TGTGCCAGCAGCGTATTACGGGGAAACGAGCAGTACTTC. It is translated as CASSVLRGNEQYF. V and J are TRBV7-2 and TRBJ2-7; possibly TRBD2 for D (5 bases). V was cut by 5 bases and J by 5 bases, with 13 bases left in between. CDR1 and CDR2 from the germline V gene are SGHTA and FQGNSA. The CDR3 is 13 amino acids.

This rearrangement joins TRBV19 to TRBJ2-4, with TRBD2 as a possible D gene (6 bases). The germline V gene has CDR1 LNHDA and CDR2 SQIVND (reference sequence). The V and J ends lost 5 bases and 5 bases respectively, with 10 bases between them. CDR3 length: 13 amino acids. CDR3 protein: CASSRASENIQYF. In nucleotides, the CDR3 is TGTGCCAGTAGTCGCGCTAGCGAAAACATTCAGTACTTC.

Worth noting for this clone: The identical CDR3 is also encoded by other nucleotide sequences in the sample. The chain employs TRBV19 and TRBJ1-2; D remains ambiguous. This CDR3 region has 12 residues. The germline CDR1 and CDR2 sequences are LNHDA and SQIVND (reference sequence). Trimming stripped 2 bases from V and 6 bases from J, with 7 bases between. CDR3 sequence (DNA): TGTGCCAGTAGTATACCCCCGGATGGCTACACCTTC. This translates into CASSIPPDGYTF.